The sequence of this T cell receptor (beta chain) was determined in a study of shared clonotypes between healthy human individuals. Sequenced by immunoSEQ multiplex PCR; TCRdb stores in-frame clones only, minus some. The sample lists a few hundred thousand clones; 65% to 80% were seen once. This receptor was obtained from a woman between 40 and 50 years old in good health. Some clones in this sample may be carry-over from other donors' samples. Material: PBMCs.

The CDR3 is CASSIVGGVGDTQYF. CDR3 sequence (DNA): TGTGCCAGTAGTATAGTAGGGGGAGTAGGAGATACGCAGTATTTT. The J gene is TRBJ2-3, the V gene TRBV19; tentative D call: TRBD1 (6 bases). The CDR3 totals 15 residues. Trimming pared 1 base from V and 5 bases from J, leaving 13 bases between. Germline loops: CDR1 LNHDA, CDR2 SQIVND (reference sequence).